Detailed here is one TCR beta chain. Its antigen is as yet unknown. These data come from a study of T cell responses to AZD1222 COVID-19 vaccine. Study results and limitations: Donor demographics were predominantly white British with a female majority; clonal diversity may be underestimated. At study baseline, merely five or six AZD1222 recipients were seropositive.

TCRdb keeps only in-frame clones here, not all; method: immunoSEQ multiplex PCR. The sample has roughly 89,000 clones, approximately 87% seen once. Germline trimming cut 4 bases from V and 0 bases from J; bases unmatched to any gene: 9. Germline V gives CDR1 ENHRY, CDR2 SYGVKD. The CDR3 spans 17 residues. V gene TRBV10-3 combines with J gene TRBJ1-1, with 9 nucleotides matching TRBD1. The material sequenced was peripheral blood, taken on day 0 of MenACWY control vaccination. This TCR was sampled from an adult in good health. The CDR3 sequence: CAISARDRAYMNTEAFF. The CDR3 nucleotides read TGTGCCATCAGTGCGCGGGACAGGGCATATATGAACACTGAAGCTTTCTTT.